This paragraph reports one T cell receptor beta chain. This sample stems from a study of blood T cell repertoires in COVID-19. Across the whole study: Specimens from acute and convalescent COVID-19 originated in the United States, Italy and Spain. In each case, the material was cDNA or gDNA derived from T cells, B-cell-depleted T cells, or PBMCs.

Patients of the Seattle cohort, enrolled during active infection, were followed longitudinally. CDR1 SGHTA and CDR2 FQGNSA come from the germline V gene. The length of the CDR3 is 13 residues. The germline V and J ends were trimmed by 1 base and 2 bases, with 5 bases remaining between them. Sequenced by immunoSEQ multiplex PCR; TCRdb stores in-frame clones only, minus some. The sample has 100,000 to 150,000 clones; roughly 89% are singletons. The chain employs TRBV7-2 and TRBJ1-2; no firm D call. The sample comprised peripheral blood. The receptor was derived from a woman aged 55-70 years with COVID-19, enrolled during active disease. The CDR3 sequence: CASSLERNYGYTF. Here the CDR3 DNA reads TGTGCCAGCAGCTTAGAACGGAACTATGGCTACACCTTC. Combining the CDR3 with reference TRBV7-2 and TRBJ1-2 gives the whole variable domain GAGVSQSPSNKVTEKGKDVELRCDPISGHTALYWYRQSLGQGLEFLIYFQGNSAPDKSGLPSDRFSAERTGGSVSTLTIQRTQQEDSAVYLCASSLERNYGYTFGSGTRLTVV.